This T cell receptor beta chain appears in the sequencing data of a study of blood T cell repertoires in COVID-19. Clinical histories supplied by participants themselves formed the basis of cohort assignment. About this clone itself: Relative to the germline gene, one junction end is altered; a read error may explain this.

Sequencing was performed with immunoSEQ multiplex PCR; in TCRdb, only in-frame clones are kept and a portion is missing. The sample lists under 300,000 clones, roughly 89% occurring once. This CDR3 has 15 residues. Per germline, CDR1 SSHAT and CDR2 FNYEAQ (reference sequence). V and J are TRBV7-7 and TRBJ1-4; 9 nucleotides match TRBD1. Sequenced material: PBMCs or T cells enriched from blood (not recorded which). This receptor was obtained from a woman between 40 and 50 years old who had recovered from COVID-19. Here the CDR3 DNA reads TGTGCTAGCAGCCCCGGGACAGGGCTTAATGAAAAACTGTTTTTT. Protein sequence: CASSPGTGLNEKLFF.